This section outlines one TCR beta chain sequence together with its context. The antigen is undetermined. The data derive from a study of T cell responses to AZD1222 COVID-19 vaccine. Regarding the study as a whole: Reports indicate that nearly half of spike-specific TCRs are directed at unmutated variant regions.

This CDR3 contains 13 residues. V lost 1 base and J lost 4, with 8 bases in between. Germline V gene data show CDR1 as WSHSY and CDR2 as SAAADI. Generated by immunoSEQ multiplex PCR, the TCRdb table keeps only in-frame clones and is missing some. The top ten hold around 4.3% of the sample, which has 150,000 to 200,000 clones, over 85% seen once. V usage is TRBV10-2 and J usage is TRBJ2-7; no reliable D call. The clonotype comes from an adult in good health. The sample consisted of peripheral blood, taken on day 0 of AZD1222 vaccination. CDR3 DNA: TGCGCCAGCAGTGAGTATCGGACGTACGAGCAGTACTTC. This codes for CASSEYRTYEQYF.